The rows below give T cell receptor beta chains drawn from one sample of a study of cytomegalovirus exposure and HLA in healthy donors. Sequenced by immunoSEQ multiplex PCR; TCRdb stores in-frame clones only, minus some. Of 150,000 to 200,000 clones listed, approximately 80% are singletons. Sequenced input: PBMCs. The receptors come from a woman in her thirties in good health and CMV-seronegative. The CDR3 runs from the conserved cysteine through the conserved F or W. D genes are given only for firm matches. Some rows mark clone size as missing; the rest say once, few, many or name a class of expanded clone.

cdr3_nt	cdr3_aa	d_call	clone_size	v_call	j_call
TGTGCCAGCAGTCAGTCGGCTAGCGCCTACCAAGAGACCCAGTACTTC	CASSQSASAYQETQYF	-	-	TRBV9	TRBJ2-5
TGCGCCAGCACCATGGGACAGACCCTCTCTGATACGCAGTATTTT	CASTMGQTLSDTQYF	TRBD1	-	TRBV5-1	TRBJ2-3
TGTGCCAGTAGTCCTGGGACAGGGGGATACGAGCAGTACTTC	CASSPGTGGYEQYF	TRBD1	-	TRBV19	TRBJ2-7
TGCGCCAGCAGACTGACTAGCGGGGGGTCTATGAACACCGGGGAGCTGTTTTTT	CASRLTSGGSMNTGELFF	TRBD2	-	TRBV5-1	TRBJ2-2
TGTGCCAGCAGTTGGTCGACAGTGAACACTGAAGCTTTCTTT	CASSWSTVNTEAFF	-	-	TRBV27	TRBJ1-1
TGTGCCAGCAGGAGGACAGGGGGCATCGCCAAAAACATTCAGTACTTC	CASRRTGGIAKNIQYF	TRBD1	-	TRBV2	TRBJ2-4
TGTGCCAGCAGCTTACGCGGTAGCAATCAGCCCCAGCATTTT	CASSLRGSNQPQHF	-	-	TRBV7-2	TRBJ1-5
TGCGCCAGCAGTGGGGGCTCCAACACCGGGGAGCTGTTTTTT	CASSGGSNTGELFF	-	-	TRBV5-1	TRBJ2-2
TGTGCCAGCAGTTACCCAGCGGGGCAGGAGCAGTACTTC	CASSYPAGQEQYF	TRBD2	-	TRBV6-5	TRBJ2-7
TGTGCCAGTAGTCGGGACTATTTGACAACCGGGGAGCTGTTTTTT	CASSRDYLTTGELFF	TRBD2	few	TRBV19	TRBJ2-2